One and the same sample provided the 27 T cell receptor beta chains below, sequenced in a study of cytomegalovirus exposure and HLA in healthy donors. TCRdb's table, derived via immunoSEQ multiplex PCR, lists solely in-frame clones and lacks some. This sample has around 250,000 clones, with almost 90% found just once. The sequencing input was PBMCs. The receptors here all came from a woman between 18 and 29 years old in good health and CMV-seronegative.

V gene TRBV7-8 combines with J gene TRBJ2-7; 15 nucleotides align to TRBD2. Losses at the gene ends were 5 bases for V and 4 bases for J; bases not matched to a gene: 6. The CDR3 is made up of 16 amino acids. The germline V gene has CDR1 SGHVS and CDR2 FQNEAQ. CDR3 sequence: CASSPWTSGGGYEQYF. CDR3 coding DNA: TGTGCCAGCAGCCCCTGGACTAGCGGGGGGGGGTACGAGCAGTACTTC.

The chain couples TRBV7-2 to TRBJ2-2, with TRBD1 matching 8 bases. The V segment lost 1 base and the J segment 1 base; nucleotides outside the gene matches: 2. The CDR3 covers 16 residues. Germline V gives CDR1 SGHTA, CDR2 FQGNSA. CDR3 residues: CASSLGGTGNTGELFF. Written as DNA, the CDR3 is TGTGCCAGCAGCTTAGGTGGGACAGGGAACACCGGGGAGCTGTTTTTT.

The chain employs TRBV19 and TRBJ2-2; 8 bases are shared with TRBD2. Germline V CDR1 and CDR2: LNHDA, SQIVND (reference sequence). J gave up 6 bases and V 6 bases, and 3 bases lay outside the gene matches. The CDR3 consists of 13 residues. In nucleotides, the CDR3 is TGTGCCAGTAGCCTCGGGAGGGCCGGGGAGCTGTTTTTT. This translates into CASSLGRAGELFF.

The chain recombines TRBV28 with TRBJ2-2, with 12 nucleotides matching TRBD1. Germline loops: CDR1 MDHEN, CDR2 SYDVKM. V lost 6 bases, J lost 7 bases, and 9 bases stayed unmatched. CDR3 length: 16 amino acids. The CDR3 DNA is TGTGCCAGCAGCCCCAGGGACAGGGGGCTTGGCGGGGAGCTGTTTTTT. Protein sequence: CASSPRDRGLGGELFF. The full variable domain, rest sourced from reference TRBV28 and TRBJ2-2, is DVKVTQSSRYLVKRTGEKVFLECVQDMDHENMFWYRQDPGLGLRLIYFSYDVKMKEKGDIPEGYSVSREKKERFSLILESASTNQTSMYLCASSPRDRGLGGELFFGEGSRLTVL.

V and J are TRBV2 and TRBJ1-1; 9 nucleotides line up with TRBD1. After removal of 5 bases from V and 4 bases from J, the junction contained 8 bases not matched to a gene. CDR1 and CDR2 (germline): SNHLY, FYNNEI. The CDR3 length is 15 residues. CDR3 DNA sequence: TGTGCCAGCAGTTTGGTCCAGACAGGGGGCACTGAAGCTTTCTTT. This gives the protein CASSLVQTGGTEAFF.

This chain uses TRBV19 with TRBJ1-4, with D unresolved. The CDR3 length is 14 residues. V dropped 2 bases and J dropped 8 bases, with 12 bases sitting between them. Germline loops: CDR1 LNHDA, CDR2 SQIVND (reference sequence). The CDR3 spells CASSIKQEGEKLFF. The DNA of the CDR3 is TGTGCCAGTAGTATAAAGCAGGAGGGCGAAAAACTGTTTTTT.

V is TRBV5-8 and J is TRBJ2-4, with D possibly TRBD1 on 5 matching bases. V shed 3 bases and J shed 7 bases, with 11 bases lying between them. CDR1 and CDR2 from the germline V gene are SGHTS and YDEGEE. This CDR3 is 13 amino acids long. The CDR3, as DNA: TGTGCCAGCAGCTCCATAGGGGTTAACATTCAGTACTTC. Its protein is CASSSIGVNIQYF. Combining the CDR3 with reference TRBV5-8 and TRBJ2-4 gives the whole variable domain EAGVTQSPTHLIKTRGQQATLRCSPISGHTSVYWYQQALGLGLQFLLWYDEGEERNRGNFPPRFSGRQFPNYSSELNVNALELEDSALYLCASSSIGVNIQYFGAGTRLSVL.

This clone has more than one count but fewer than ten. The V gene is TRBV5-6, the J gene TRBJ1-6, with D perhaps TRBD1 (5 bases). V lost 1 base and J 9 bases, leaving 14 bases between the germline ends. CDR1 is SGHDT, CDR2 YYEEEE, per germline. The CDR3 sequence is 15 residues long. The chain's CDR3 is CASSLLGDLGSPLHF. The CDR3 DNA reads as TGTGCCAGCAGCTTGTTAGGGGACTTAGGTTCACCCCTCCACTTT.

The chain has TRBV13 and TRBJ2-5; 12 nucleotides align to TRBD2. Germline lookup yields CDR1 PRHDT and CDR2 FYEKMQ (reference sequence). The CDR3 is 16 residues long. The V segment lost 5 bases and the J segment 0 bases; nucleotides outside the gene matches: 4. CDR3 sequence reads: CASSIRLAGDQETQYF. The CDR3 coding sequence is TGTGCCAGCAGCATCCGACTAGCGGGGGACCAAGAGACCCAGTACTTC. Based on the CDR3 plus reference TRBV13 and TRBJ2-5, the full variable domain is AAGVIQSPRHLIKEKRETATLKCYPIPRHDTVYWYQQGPGQDPQFLISFYEKMQSDKGSIPDRFSAQQFSDYHSELNMSSLELGDSALYFCASSIRLAGDQETQYFGPGTRLLVL.

This rearrangement joins TRBV28 to TRBJ2-2; D tentatively fits TRBD1 or TRBD2 (6 bases each). Germline V gene lookup returns CDR1 MDHEN and CDR2 SYDVKM. CDR3 length: 14 residues. Trimming took off 10 bases at V and 4 bases at J, with 16 bases between the two ends. The CDR3 is CAIRGGGATGELFF. CDR3 nucleotides: TGTGCCATCAGGGGCGGCGGGGCCACCGGGGAGCTGTTTTTT.

This clone was seen just once. The rearrangement links TRBV28 to TRBJ1-5; TRBD1 is a possible D gene (5 bases). The CDR3 has 17 amino acids. Germline-derived CDR1 and CDR2 are MDHEN and SYDVKM. Trimming took 5 bases from V and 1 from J, leaving 18 bases between them. CDR3 region: CASSASSGLGSNQPQHF. The CDR3 DNA reads as TGTGCCAGCAGTGCCTCTTCAGGGTTGGGGAGCAATCAGCCCCAGCATTTT. Full variable domain (outside the CDR3, taken from reference TRBV28 and TRBJ1-5): DVKVTQSSRYLVKRTGEKVFLECVQDMDHENMFWYRQDPGLGLRLIYFSYDVKMKEKGDIPEGYSVSREKKERFSLILESASTNQTSMYLCASSASSGLGSNQPQHFGDGTRLSIL.

The chain is built from TRBV7-2 and TRBJ2-1; D gene ambiguous. Trimming left V 5 bases short and J 7 bases short, with 12 bases between. The CDR3 consists of 13 residues. Germline V gene sequence: CDR1 SGHTA, CDR2 FQGNSA. For the CDR3, the DNA is TGTGCCAGCAGCCAAGCCCGCCGTAATGAGCAGTTCTTC. Translating it yields CASSQARRNEQFF.

The chain has TRBV6-6 and TRBJ1-5; tentatively, D is TRBD1 (5 bases). V was trimmed by 6 bases and J by 0 bases, leaving 15 bases between them. This CDR3 has 16 residues. Germline CDR1 is MNHNY and CDR2 is SVGAGI (reference sequence). CDR3 residues: CASSSSQGSSNQPQHF. The CDR3, as DNA: TGTGCCAGCAGCTCCTCGCAGGGTAGTAGCAATCAGCCCCAGCATTTT.

The chain joins TRBV28 to TRBJ2-7, with 9 nucleotides matching TRBD1. This CDR3 spans 15 amino acids. Germline loops: CDR1 MDHEN, CDR2 SYDVKM. With 3 bases clipped from V and 2 bases from J, the junction kept 5 bases outside the gene matches. The CDR3 DNA is TGTGCCAGCAGTTTGGCGGGACAGGGAGCCTACGAGCAGTACTTC. Protein: CASSLAGQGAYEQYF.

The chain carries TRBV4-1 and TRBJ1-1; TRBD1 might be the D (5 bases). Germline V gives CDR1 MGHRA, CDR2 YSYEKL. This CDR3 comprises 11 residues. V was pared by 1 base and J by 8 bases, with 5 bases between. The CDR3 region is CASSQGGEAFF. The DNA for the CDR3 is TGCGCCAGCAGCCAAGGGGGCGAAGCTTTCTTT.

The chain uses TRBV4-1 and TRBJ1-4; D remains unclear. V lost 3 bases, J lost 8 bases, and 13 bases lay in between. Germline values: CDR1 MGHRA, CDR2 YSYEKL. The CDR3 length is 14 residues. CDR3 in amino acids: CASSQESAREKLFF. CDR3 nucleotide sequence: TGCGCCAGCAGCCAGGAGTCGGCTCGGGAAAAACTGTTTTTT.

This chain connects TRBV11-3 to TRBJ2-1, with 8 positions matching TRBD1. The CDR3 spans 16 residues. Germline V gene sequence: CDR1 SGHNT, CDR2 YENEEA. The ends lost 2 bases at V and 1 base at J; junction bases unmatched: 4. CDR3 protein: CASSLKWTGSYNEQFF. The CDR3 DNA is TGTGCCAGCAGCTTAAAGTGGACAGGGTCCTACAATGAGCAGTTCTTC.

The CDR3 coding sequence is TGTGCCAGTAGTATATCGCGACTAGCAGAAGAGACCCAGTACTTC. The encoded protein is CASSISRLAEETQYF. V gene TRBV19 combines with J gene TRBJ2-5, with TRBD2 matching over 7 bases. This CDR3 comprises 15 residues. After removal of 2 bases from V and 3 bases from J, the junction contained 6 bases not matched to a gene. The germline CDR1 and CDR2 sequences are LNHDA and SQIVND (reference sequence).

The chain employs TRBV27 and TRBJ2-4, with TRBD2 matching over 7 bases. After removal of 8 bases from V and 7 bases from J, the junction contained 11 bases not matched to a gene. CDR1 is MNHEY, CDR2 SMNVEV, per germline (reference sequence). The CDR3 contains 14 residues. CDR3 region: CASSGGMEWNIQYF. DNA of the CDR3: TGTGCCAGCTCCGGGGGGATGGAGTGGAACATTCAGTACTTC.

This sequence joins TRBV19 and TRBJ1-3; D is ambiguous. Germline V gene data show CDR1 as LNHDA and CDR2 as SQIVND (reference sequence). The CDR3 runs 12 residues. Between the trimmed V and J ends, which lost 7 bases and 3 bases, there was a span of 7 bases. The CDR3 nucleotides read TGTGCCAGTACCCCGGGTGGAAACACCATATATTTT. Translating it yields CASTPGGNTIYF.

The rearrangement joins TRBV2 to TRBJ2-2; 7 bases are a match to TRBD1. The CDR3 spans 15 residues. The germline V gene has CDR1 SNHLY and CDR2 FYNNEI. J lost 2 bases, V lost 2 bases, and 2 bases had no gene match. The CDR3 nucleotides read TGTGCCAGCAGTGAATACAGGGGCAACACCGGGGAGCTGTTTTTT. Encoded protein: CASSEYRGNTGELFF.

The chain has TRBV7-2 and TRBJ2-7; a possible D gene is TRBD1 (5 bases). This CDR3 spans 15 amino acids. The germline gives CDR1 SGHTA, CDR2 FQGNSA. The germline V and J ends were trimmed by 1 base and 4 bases, with 14 bases remaining between them. DNA for the CDR3: TGTGCCAGCAGCTTAGGTTCCAGGGATTTATACGAGCAGTACGTC. It translates to CASSLGSRDLYEQYV.

The chain has TRBV13 and TRBJ1-4; tentatively, D is TRBD1 (5 bases). V was pared by 4 bases and J by 4 bases, with 16 bases between. The germline V gene encodes CDR1 PRHDT and CDR2 FYEKMQ (reference sequence). The CDR3 consists of 16 residues. CDR3: CASSSRGGPNNEKLFF. The CDR3 DNA follows: TGTGCCAGCAGCTCACGGGGGGGACCGAATAATGAAAAACTGTTTTTT.

The gene calls are TRBV2 and TRBJ2-7; 7 nucleotides line up with TRBD1. The CDR3 runs 13 residues. Germline CDR1 and CDR2: SNHLY and FYNNEI. J was trimmed by 5 bases and V by 5 bases; bases with no gene match: 6. The CDR3 DNA reads as TGTGCCAGCAGTAGACAGGGAATCAACGAGCAGTACTTC. This sequence encodes CASSRQGINEQYF.

This chain uses TRBV5-4 with TRBJ1-6; 8 nucleotides match TRBD1. Germline V gene data show CDR1 as SGHNT and CDR2 as YYREEE (reference sequence). CDR3 length equals 18 residues. J was trimmed by 1 base and V by 5 bases; bases with no gene match: 11. The CDR3: CASRLTGQGQSYNSPLHF. CDR3 coding DNA: TGTGCCAGCAGGCTGACCGGACAGGGTCAATCCTATAATTCACCCCTCCACTTT.

On this clone itself: The sample carries other DNA sequences with the same CDR3. The chain combines TRBV27 with TRBJ2-7, with 7 positions matching TRBD2. V shed 0 bases, J shed 0 bases, and the junction held 2 bases outside the gene matches. The CDR3 sequence is 15 residues long. Germline V gene data show CDR1 as MNHEY and CDR2 as SMNVEV (reference sequence). This chain's CDR3 is CASSLSGGGSYEQYF. The CDR3 DNA reads as TGTGCCAGCAGTTTATCGGGCGGGGGCTCCTACGAGCAGTACTTC.

The rearrangement links TRBV28 to TRBJ1-4, with D unclear. There are 14 residues in the CDR3. Germline-derived CDR1 and CDR2 are MDHEN and SYDVKM. Trimming pared 5 bases from V and 7 bases from J, leaving 14 bases between. CDR3 coding DNA: TGTGCCAGCAGTGACACCCTGCGAGTTGAAAAACTGTTTTTT. This translates into CASSDTLRVEKLFF.